This T cell receptor (beta chain) originates from a study of blood T cell repertoires in COVID-19. Study at large: Samples representing acute and convalescent COVID-19 were sourced from the United States, Italy and Spain. PBMCs, B-cell-depleted T cells, or T cells were the source of the cDNA or gDNA that made up the material.

Per the authors' pipeline: Estimated nucleated cell counts came from reference gene primer amplification. TCRdb's copy holds only in-frame clones and misses some; the assay was immunoSEQ multiplex PCR. V and J calls and clone size are copied from that table; D and trimming were computed from the DNA. The sample lists around 78,000 clones, 90% occurring once. The ends were cut back, 7 bases at V and 6 bases at J, with 15 bases in the middle. The V gene's germline CDR1 is MNHEY and CDR2 SVGAGI. The CDR3 sequence is 14 residues long. Sequenced input: peripheral blood. This receptor was obtained from a woman aged 50 to 65 in a cohort sampled during active COVID-19. V usage is TRBV6-5 and J usage is TRBJ2-2, with D tentatively TRBD2 (5 bases). Here the CDR3 reads CASKEGVNAGELFF. CDR3 in DNA: TGTGCCAGCAAAGAGGGAGTGAATGCCGGGGAGCTGTTTTTT.